The entry that follows covers one TCR beta chain sequence. Its matching antigen is unknown. The V gene lost 8 bases and the J gene lost 6 bases, with 17 bases spanning the gap. The CDR3 is made up of 13 amino acids. Per the germline V gene, CDR1 is MNHEY and CDR2 is SVGAGI. The sample's time point: sample taken at primary tumor resection. In each case, whole RNA from tumor, nontumor lung or frozen PBMC was sequenced unsorted. This specimen comes from a study of spatial heterogeneity in lung cancer. As for the study in general: A consistent excess of beta-chain over alpha-chain sequences was detected. Each distinct TCR and UMI combination averaged more than ten appearances in raw reads.

The study, taken as a whole, reports: Resection blood, more than follow-up blood, showed ubiquitous expanded tumor TCRs.

The presence of a unique molecular identifier marked each TCR cDNA molecule. TCRdb itself ran the 5' RACE reads through MiXCR, one entry per CDR3 protein. The sample includes 28,000 or so distinct CDR3 sequences, 9.5% to 15% of them seen just once. This specimen was PBMCs, taken at surgery. The sequence was collected from a female donor with early-stage non-small cell lung cancer. The J gene is TRBJ2-7, the V gene TRBV6-5; no reliable D call. The CDR3 DNA follows: TGTGCCAGCTCAATTACCCCCGGTACCGAGCAGTACTTC. This sequence encodes CASSITPGTEQYF.